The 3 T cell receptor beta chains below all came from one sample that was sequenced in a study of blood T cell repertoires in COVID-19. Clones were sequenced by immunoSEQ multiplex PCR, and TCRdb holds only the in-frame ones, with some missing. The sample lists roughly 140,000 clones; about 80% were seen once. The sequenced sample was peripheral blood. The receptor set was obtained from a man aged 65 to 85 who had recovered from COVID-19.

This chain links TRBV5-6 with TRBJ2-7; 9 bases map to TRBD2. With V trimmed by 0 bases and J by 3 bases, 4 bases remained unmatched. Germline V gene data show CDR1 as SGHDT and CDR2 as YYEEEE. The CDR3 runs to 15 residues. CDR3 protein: CASSLVPAGGYEQYF. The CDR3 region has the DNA TGTGCCAGCAGCTTGGTCCCAGCGGGAGGCTACGAGCAGTACTTC.

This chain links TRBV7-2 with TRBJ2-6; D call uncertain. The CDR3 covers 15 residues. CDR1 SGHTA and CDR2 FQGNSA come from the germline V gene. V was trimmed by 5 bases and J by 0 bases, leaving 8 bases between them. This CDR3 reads CASSPEVSGANVLTF. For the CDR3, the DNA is TGTGCCAGCAGCCCAGAGGTCTCTGGGGCCAACGTCCTGACTTTC.

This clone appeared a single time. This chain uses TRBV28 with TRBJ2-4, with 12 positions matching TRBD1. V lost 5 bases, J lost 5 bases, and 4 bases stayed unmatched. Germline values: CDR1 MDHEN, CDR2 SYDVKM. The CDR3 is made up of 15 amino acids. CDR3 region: CASSGTGGLENIQYF. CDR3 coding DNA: TGTGCCAGCAGTGGGACAGGGGGCTTAGAAAACATTCAGTACTTC.